Listed here are 11 T cell receptor beta chains from one sample, sequenced in a study of shared clonotypes between healthy human individuals. Sequenced by immunoSEQ multiplex PCR; TCRdb stores in-frame clones only, minus some. The data show some 1.5 million clones, with 95% to 99% seen just once and roughly 0.4% held by the top ten. The sample consisted of naive CD4+ T cells sorted from blood. Subset specified: CD45RA+ positively selected. The receptors stem from a man aged 25-45 years in good health.

The chain has TRBV7-2 and TRBJ2-7; D not resolved. V dropped 4 bases and J dropped 5 bases, with 15 bases sitting between them. The CDR3 totals 14 residues. Germline V lookup: CDR1 SGHTA, CDR2 FQGNSA. CDR3 sequence reads: CASSSGRSRDEQYF. DNA of the CDR3: TGTGCCAGCAGCTCCGGTAGGAGCCGCGACGAGCAGTACTTC.

V is TRBV18 and J is TRBJ2-1; 8 positions match TRBD2. The V gene's germline CDR1 is KGHSH and CDR2 LQKENI. This CDR3 spans 14 amino acids. With 4 bases clipped from V and 3 bases from J, the junction kept 2 bases outside the gene matches. This CDR3 is CASSRTSSYNEQFF. DNA of the CDR3: TGTGCCAGCTCACGGACTAGCAGCTACAATGAGCAGTTCTTC.

The chain recombines TRBV4-1 with TRBJ1-1; D not resolved. Germline CDR1 MGHRA, CDR2 YSYEKL. Trimming stripped 3 bases from V and 0 bases from J, with 8 bases between. This CDR3 contains 14 residues. As DNA, the CDR3 is TGCGCCAGCAGCCATGACCTAATGAACACTGAAGCTTTCTTT. Translating gives CASSHDLMNTEAFF.

This sequence joins TRBV2 and TRBJ1-5, with D maybe TRBD1 (5 bases). Trimming removed 8 bases at V and 6 bases at J, with 20 bases between. Germline CDR1 reads SNHLY; CDR2 reads FYNNEI. The CDR3 spans 15 residues. CDR3 sequence: CASQLESRAGQPQHF. For the CDR3, the DNA is TGTGCCAGCCAACTTGAAAGCAGGGCCGGTCAGCCCCAGCATTTT.

CDR3 amino acids: CASSPRRKNIQYF. The DNA of the CDR3 is TGTGCCAGCAGCCCTCGCAGGAAAAACATTCAGTACTTC. The V gene is TRBV5-6, the J gene TRBJ2-4; D remains ambiguous. The CDR3 is 13 residues long. The V end was cut by 4 bases, the J end by 4 bases, with 9 bases between. Germline-derived CDR1 and CDR2 are SGHDT and YYEEEE.

The V and J genes are TRBV9 and TRBJ1-1; D is unresolved. This CDR3 contains 18 residues. The germline gives CDR1 SGDLS, CDR2 YYNGEE. V was shortened by 0 bases and J by 8 bases, with 26 bases between the two germline ends. CDR3 coding DNA: TGTGCCAGCAGCGTAGGAGTCCTAAACCGGGCCTCCAAGCTGGAAGCTTTCTTT. Encoded protein: CASSVGVLNRASKLEAFF.

Points on this clone: Other DNA sequences in the same sample also yield this CDR3. This chain connects TRBV7-9 to TRBJ1-2; D uncertain. The CDR3 has 12 residues. The V gene's germline CDR1 is SEHNR and CDR2 FQNEAQ (reference sequence). V gave up 5 bases and J gave up 3 bases, with 7 bases separating them. The CDR3 reads CASSLGDYGYTF. DNA of the CDR3: TGTGCCAGCAGCCTGGGAGACTATGGCTACACCTTC.

This sequence joins TRBV6-1 and TRBJ2-7; no definite D call. The V end was cut by 5 bases, the J end by 3 bases, with 17 bases between. This CDR3 region has 15 residues. CDR1 is MNHNS, CDR2 SASEGT, per germline. The CDR3 bases are TGTGCCAGCAGTCGGTCTTCTTCGTCTCTCTACGAGCAGTACTTC. Its protein product is CASSRSSSSLYEQYF.

CDR3 amino acids: CASSLGTGIYEQYF. The CDR3 region has the DNA TGTGCCAGCAGCTTGGGGACAGGAATCTACGAGCAGTACTTC. The chain joins TRBV5-5 to TRBJ2-7; 7 positions agree with TRBD1. Germline V gives CDR1 SGHKS, CDR2 YYEKEE (reference sequence). With 0 bases clipped from V and 3 bases from J, the junction kept 3 bases outside the gene matches. This CDR3 has 14 residues.

The gene calls are TRBV5-6 and TRBJ1-4; D is possibly TRBD1 (5 bases). With 3 bases removed from V and 7 bases from J, the gap between germline ends came to 16 bases. The germline CDR1 and CDR2 sequences are SGHDT and YYEEEE. The CDR3 is 15 amino acids. The CDR3 sequence: CASSSDGGRGEKLFF. CDR3 coding DNA: TGTGCCAGCAGCTCTGACGGGGGTAGGGGTGAAAAACTGTTTTTT.

This clone was seen only a few times. V is TRBV5-1 and J is TRBJ2-7; D is ambiguous. This CDR3 has 12 amino acids. Germline CDR1 reads SGHRS; CDR2 reads YFSETQ. Between the trimmed V and J ends, which lost 3 bases and 1 base, there was a span of 5 bases. CDR3 DNA sequence: TGCGCCAGCAGCTGGCCGTCCTACGAGCAGTACTTC. Its protein is CASSWPSYEQYF.